Each of the 9 T cell receptor beta chains below was sequenced from the same sample in a study of T cell responses to AZD1222 COVID-19 vaccine. Sequencing used immunoSEQ multiplex PCR; TCRdb keeps in-frame clones, though not all of them. The sample carries 120,000 or so clones, 75% to 90% recorded once. The specimen was peripheral blood, collected on day 0 of AZD1222 vaccination. Receptors were obtained from an adult in good health.

The gene calls are TRBV6-5 and TRBJ1-4; D not resolved. There are 15 residues in the CDR3. Deletions cut 2 bases from V and 2 bases from J, with 9 bases between. Germline V gives CDR1 MNHEY, CDR2 SVGAGI. The CDR3: CASSYVRATNEKLFF. CDR3 sequence (DNA): TGTGCCAGCAGTTACGTCCGGGCCACTAATGAAAAACTGTTTTTT.

This clone was seen just once. The rearrangement links TRBV5-6 to TRBJ1-2, with D unresolved. V was cut by 0 bases and J by 1 base, with 1 base left in between. CDR3 length: 12 residues. From germline, CDR1 is SGHDT and CDR2 YYEEEE. In DNA, the CDR3 is TGTGCCAGCAGCTTGGATAACTATGGCTACACCTTC. It codes for CASSLDNYGYTF. The full variable domain, completed using reference TRBV5-6 and TRBJ1-2, is DAGVTQSPTHLIKTRGQQVTLRCSPKSGHDTVSWYQQALGQGPQFIFQYYEEEERQRGNFPDRFSGHQFPNYSSELNVNALLLGDSALYLCASSLDNYGYTFGSGTRLTVV.

This clone was seen just once. Within the sample, other DNA sequences also encode this same CDR3. The CDR3, as DNA: TGTGCCAGCAGCCAAGGTGGGGTGGAGACCCAGTACTTC. Encoded protein: CASSQGGVETQYF. This sequence joins TRBV3-1 (or the pseudogene TRBV3-2) and TRBJ2-5; D is unclear. CDR3 length: 13 amino acids. V lost 1 base to trimming and J lost 5 bases, with 8 bases between them. Germline CDR1 LGHDT, CDR2 YNNKEL (reference sequence).

This clone was seen only once. The chain links TRBV9 to TRBJ2-1; 8 positions agree with TRBD2. V lost 4 bases to trimming and J lost 5 bases; unmatched junction nucleotides: 5. Germline V gene lookup returns CDR1 SGDLS and CDR2 YYNGEE. The CDR3 extends over 14 amino acids. The chain's CDR3 is CASSLRGAHNEQFF. The CDR3 bases are TGTGCCAGCAGCCTGCGGGGGGCTCACAATGAGCAGTTCTTC.

The V gene is TRBV2, the J gene TRBJ1-4; 8 nucleotides agree with TRBD1. Trimming took 6 bases from V and 8 from J; bases not matched to a gene: 5. The length of the CDR3 is 13 residues. Germline V gene sequence: CDR1 SNHLY, CDR2 FYNNEI. The CDR3 DNA follows: TGTGCCAGCAGCGGGACAGGATCAGAAAAACTGTTTTTT. It codes for CASSGTGSEKLFF.

In this sample, this clone turned up a few times. The rearrangement links TRBV18 to TRBJ2-7; unclear D gene. The V gene's germline CDR1 is KGHSH and CDR2 LQKENI. Trimming left V 8 bases short and J 7 bases short, with 15 bases between. CDR3 size: 12 residues. CDR3 bases: TGTGCCAGCGCGAGGCAGGTAGAGGAGCAGTACTTC. Amino acids: CASARQVEEQYF.

The rearrangement uses TRBV11-3 and TRBJ1-1, with D maybe TRBD1 (5 bases). This CDR3 region has 14 residues. Germline CDR1 is SGHNT and CDR2 is YENEEA. The ends were cut back, 5 bases at V and 1 base at J, with 11 bases in the middle. Here the CDR3 DNA reads TGTGCCAGCAGCATGGGACCCAGGAACACTGAAGCTTTCTTT. It is translated as CASSMGPRNTEAFF. Full variable domain (outside the CDR3, taken from reference TRBV11-3 and TRBJ1-1): EAGVVQSPRYKIIEKKQPVAFWCNPISGHNTLYWYLQNLGQGPELLIRYENEEAVDDSQLPKDRFSAERLKGVDSTLKIQPAELGDSAVYLCASSMGPRNTEAFFGQGTRLTVV.

The chain uses TRBV28 and TRBJ1-2, with 8 positions matching TRBD1. V lost 4 bases, J lost 7 bases, and 2 bases stayed unmatched. Germline CDR1 reads MDHEN; CDR2 reads SYDVKM. The CDR3 contains 12 residues. CDR3 amino acids: CASSSDRAGYTF. CDR3 nucleotides: TGTGCCAGCAGTTCGGACAGGGCTGGCTACACCTTC.

The rearrangement links TRBV24-1 to TRBJ2-7; 13 bases map to TRBD2. Unmatched junction bases numbered 1, after V lost 3 bases and J lost 0 bases. This CDR3 spans 16 amino acids. The germline V gene encodes CDR1 KGHDR and CDR2 SFDVKD. CDR3 sequence (DNA): TGTGCCACCAGTGATCGGACTAGCGGGAGCTCCTACGAGCAGTACTTC. Residues: CATSDRTSGSSYEQYF.